Following are 21 T cell receptor beta chains from one sample sequenced in a study of cytomegalovirus exposure and HLA in healthy donors. PCR employed 60 Vbeta and 13 Jbeta primers. The protocol was immunoSEQ multiplex PCR, while the TCRdb copy is restricted to in-frame clones and leaves out a portion. This table has about 160,000 clones, around 79% appearing once. Sequenced sample: PBMCs. The receptors originated from a man aged 35-49 years in good health and CMV-seronegative.

This clone was observed a single time. The chain links TRBV11-3 to TRBJ2-2; the match to TRBD1 covers 8 bases. This CDR3 has 14 amino acids. CDR1 and CDR2 from the germline V gene are SGHNT and YENEEA. Trimming at V came to 6 bases and at J to 5 bases, leaving 5 bases not matched to a gene. The CDR3 loop is CASRPGGETGELFF. The CDR3 nucleotides read TGTGCCAGCAGGCCAGGGGGCGAGACCGGGGAGCTGTTTTTT.

The CDR3 DNA reads TGCGCCAGCAGCTTGGGGCTAGTTAATGAGCAGTTCTTC. Translated, it gives CASSLGLVNEQFF. J is TRBJ2-1 and V is TRBV5-1; the D is unclear. The CDR3 loop spans 13 amino acids. V lost 0 bases and J lost 7, with 8 bases in between. Germline V gene data show CDR1 as SGHRS and CDR2 as YFSETQ.

The chain has TRBV9 and TRBJ2-7, with a possible D match to TRBD2 (5 bases). Trimming took 3 bases from V and 6 from J, leaving 16 bases between them. Germline values: CDR1 SGDLS, CDR2 YYNGEE. The CDR3 contains 14 residues. The CDR3 DNA reads as TGTGCCAGCAGCGCCGGAGGAGACCTGGGCGAGCAGTACTTC. It translates to CASSAGGDLGEQYF.

The genes are TRBV27 and TRBJ2-7, with D possibly being TRBD2 (5 bases). The germline CDR1 and CDR2 sequences are MNHEY and SMNVEV (reference sequence). With 0 bases removed from V and 4 bases from J, the gap between germline ends came to 16 bases. This CDR3 is 16 amino acids long. The CDR3 is CASSLSPGATGYEQYF. CDR3 DNA: TGTGCCAGCAGTTTATCCCCAGGTGCCACGGGGTACGAGCAGTACTTC.

The chain couples TRBV30 to TRBJ2-7, with 8 positions matching TRBD1. The CDR3 covers 14 residues. V dropped 2 bases and J dropped 6; count of bases not matched to a gene: 9. Germline V lookup: CDR1 GTSNPN, CDR2 SVGIG (reference sequence). The CDR3 region has the DNA TGTGCCTGGAGTCTCCGAATGACAGGGGCCGAGCAGTACTTC. Encoded protein: CAWSLRMTGAEQYF.

J is TRBJ1-6 and V is TRBV27, with a possible D match to TRBD1 (6 bases). Germline values: CDR1 MNHEY, CDR2 SMNVEV (reference sequence). V shed 3 bases and J shed 12 bases, with 24 bases lying between them. The CDR3 is made up of 17 amino acids. CDR3: CASSFISFDRLGEPLHF. The CDR3 coding sequence is TGTGCCAGCAGTTTTATATCCTTCGACAGGCTCGGGGAACCCCTCCACTTT.

This chain uses TRBV5-4 with TRBJ1-4; 9 nucleotides match TRBD1. Per germline, CDR1 SGHNT and CDR2 YYREEE (reference sequence). This CDR3 comprises 16 residues. The V and J ends lost 4 bases and 8 bases, in that order; junction bases with no gene match: 12. CDR3 sequence: CASSLTTGTGWEKLFF. As DNA, the CDR3 is TGTGCCAGCAGCCTTACGACCGGGACAGGGTGGGAAAAACTGTTTTTT.

This chain connects TRBV15 to TRBJ2-7; no firm D call. Germline V gives CDR1 LNHNV, CDR2 YYDKDF (reference sequence). The CDR3 is made up of 15 amino acids. V was shortened by 0 bases and J by 5 bases, with 14 bases between the two germline ends. The CDR3 loop is CATSRDTMRVHEQYF. CDR3 sequence (DNA): TGTGCCACCAGCAGAGATACGATGAGAGTCCACGAGCAGTACTTC.

This clone was found once. The gene calls are TRBV6-5 and TRBJ2-5; the D is unclear. V lost 8 bases to trimming and J lost 5 bases, with 9 bases between them. CDR1 MNHEY and CDR2 SVGAGI come from the germline V gene. This CDR3 is built from 11 residues. CDR3 in amino acids: CASSARETQYF. Written as DNA, the CDR3 is TGTGCCAGCTCGGCGCGGGAGACCCAGTACTTC.

The rearrangement joins TRBV29-1 to TRBJ2-7; TRBD2 might be the D (7 bases). V was pared by 3 bases and J by 5 bases, with 17 bases between. CDR1 and CDR2 from the germline V gene are SQVTM and ANQGSEA. The CDR3 loop spans 14 amino acids. CDR3 in amino acids: CSVDAGAPSDEQYF. The DNA for the CDR3 is TGCAGCGTTGACGCGGGGGCGCCTTCTGACGAGCAGTACTTC.

This clone was recorded once. The genes are TRBV5-8 and TRBJ2-3; a weak D match, TRBD1 (6 bases). V dropped 4 bases and J dropped 1 base, with 13 bases sitting between them. The CDR3 has 15 amino acids. Germline CDR1 SGHTS, CDR2 YDEGEE. The CDR3 sequence: CASSTQGIGTDTQYF. CDR3 bases: TGTGCCAGCAGCACTCAGGGGATTGGCACAGATACGCAGTATTTT.

The chain employs TRBV11-3 and TRBJ1-5, with TRBD1 identical over 8 bases. V was pared by 2 bases and J by 2 bases, with 5 bases of the junction left unmatched. The germline V gene encodes CDR1 SGHNT and CDR2 YENEEA. This CDR3 is 16 amino acids long. The CDR3 nucleotides read TGTGCCAGCAGCTTACGACAGGGGAATGGCAATCAGCCCCAGCATTTT. Protein product: CASSLRQGNGNQPQHF. The variable domain in full, completed from reference TRBV11-3 and TRBJ1-5, reads EAGVVQSPRYKIIEKKQPVAFWCNPISGHNTLYWYLQNLGQGPELLIRYENEEAVDDSQLPKDRFSAERLKGVDSTLKIQPAELGDSAVYLCASSLRQGNGNQPQHFGDGTRLSIL.

The chain carries TRBV14 and TRBJ2-5; the D gene is possibly TRBD1 (6 bases). CDR3 length equals 15 residues. Trimming shortened V by 1 base and J by 5 bases, and 14 bases separated the two germline ends. CDR1 is SGHDN and CDR2 is FVKESK in the germline V gene. In DNA form, the CDR3 reads TGTGCCAGCAGCCAAGGACGGACAGCAGGGGAGACCCAGTACTTC. Translation gives CASSQGRTAGETQYF.

This clone was detected only a few times. One end of the junction does not line up with germline, which may come from a read error. This chain uses TRBV7-9 with TRBJ1-2; D perhaps matches TRBD1 (6 bases). Germline CDR1 reads SEHNR; CDR2 reads FQNEAQ (reference sequence). CDR3 size: 12 residues. This CDR3 reads CSSSFDRSGYTF. The CDR3 DNA reads TGTTCCAGCAGTTTTGACAGGTCCGGCTACACCTTC.

The chain joins TRBV29-1 to TRBJ1-1; 7 bases are shared with TRBD1. Germline V gives CDR1 SQVTM, CDR2 ANQGSEA. Unmatched junction bases numbered 5, after V lost 4 bases and J lost 6 bases. The CDR3 is made up of 12 amino acids. The CDR3 spells CSVGQGGSEAFF. CDR3 sequence (DNA): TGCAGCGTTGGACAGGGTGGCTCTGAAGCTTTCTTT.

A remark on this clone: Additional DNA sequences in this sample encode the identical CDR3. The V and J genes are TRBV5-8 and TRBJ1-5; 8 bases agree with TRBD1. Germline CDR1 reads SGHTS; CDR2 reads YDEGEE. This CDR3 comprises 15 residues. The V and J ends lost 2 bases and 4 bases, in that order; junction bases with no gene match: 5. DNA for the CDR3: TGTGCCAGCAGCTTCTGGAGACAGGGGAATCAGCCCCAGCATTTT. Translating it yields CASSFWRQGNQPQHF.

This clone was detected a few times. The chain has TRBV4-2 and TRBJ2-2, with 11 bases aligning to TRBD2. CDR1 and CDR2 (germline): LGHNA, YNFKEQ. V lost 4 bases and J lost 1; bases outside the gene matches: 2. This CDR3 region has 16 residues. For the CDR3, the DNA is TGTGCCAGCAGCCGAGGGACTAGCGGGAACACCGGGGAGCTGTTTTTT. Protein product: CASSRGTSGNTGELFF.

Concerning this clone itself: Germline is not matched at one junction end, which may reflect a read error. The genes are TRBV4-1 and TRBJ2-6; weak D call: TRBD1 (5 bases). This CDR3 comprises 15 residues. Germline-derived CDR1 and CDR2 are MGHRA and YSYEKL. The chain's CDR3 is CASSQVSSGANGLTF. The CDR3 DNA follows: TGCGCCAGCAGCCAAGTAAGCTCTGGGGCCAACGGCCTGACTTTC.

CDR3 amino acids: CASSFPSGGEAFF. The CDR3 nucleotides read TGTGCCAGCAGTTTCCCCTCCGGGGGTGAAGCTTTCTTT. The chain joins TRBV28 to TRBJ1-1; D might be TRBD1 (5 bases). Germline values: CDR1 MDHEN, CDR2 SYDVKM. The CDR3 loop spans 13 amino acids. V was pared by 3 bases and J by 7 bases, with 12 bases between. The variable domain in full, completed from reference TRBV28 and TRBJ1-1, reads DVKVTQSSRYLVKRTGEKVFLECVQDMDHENMFWYRQDPGLGLRLIYFSYDVKMKEKGDIPEGYSVSREKKERFSLILESASTNQTSMYLCASSFPSGGEAFFGQGTRLTVV.

This clone was seen a few times. The rearrangement uses TRBV29-1 and TRBJ2-5; TRBD2 might be the D (6 bases). The V end was cut by 5 bases, the J end by 5 bases, with 12 bases between. The CDR3 extends over 12 amino acids. CDR1 is SQVTM, CDR2 ANQGSEA, per germline. CDR3 sequence: CSVLGEAETQYF. CDR3 nucleotides: TGCAGCGTTTTGGGGGAGGCCGAGACCCAGTACTTC. Full variable domain (rest looked up from reference TRBV29-1 and TRBJ2-5): SAVISQKPSRDICQRGTSLTIQCQVDSQVTMMFWYRQQPGQSLTLIATANQGSEATYESGFVIDKFPISRPNLTFSTLTVSNMSPEDSSIYLCSVLGEAETQYFGPGTRLLVL.

The J gene is TRBJ1-6, the V gene TRBV6-4; possible D gene TRBD1, 6 bases. V lost 4 bases and J 7 bases, leaving 20 bases between the germline ends. Germline V gene data show CDR1 as MRHNA and CDR2 as SNTAGT. CDR3 length: 17 amino acids. This CDR3 reads CASSGRNRVPQNSPLHF. In DNA, the CDR3 is TGTGCCAGCAGTGGAAGAAACAGGGTCCCCCAAAATTCACCCCTCCACTTT.